Listed below are T cell receptor beta chains from one sample, sequenced in a study of T-cell memory formation after mild COVID-19. TCRdb reprocessed the 5' RACE reads via MiXCR and lists one record per CDR3 protein. This sample has hundreds of thousands of distinct CDR3 sequences, with 25% to 30% found just once. Sample: PBMCs or a T cell subset sorted from them (not recorded which). The receptors were sampled from an adult woman who had mild COVID-19 (a few samples of this study predate the infection). Cell type and time point are not known. The CDR3 runs from the conserved cysteine through the conserved F or W. The order of the fields is D gene, J gene, clone size, V gene, CDR3 protein, CDR3 DNA. The D gene is left open where the match is weak. The size of a clone is reported for some rows only, either as once, few or many, or as a class for expanded clones.

- | TRBJ2-2 | - | TRBV24-1 | CATHSGNTGELFF | TGTGCCACCCACTCAGGGAACACCGGGGAGCTGTTTTTT
TRBD2 | TRBJ2-3 | few | TRBV7-3 | CASSLTPGLAGEGGGRDTQYF | TGTGCCAGCAGCTTAACCCCGGGACTAGCGGGAGAAGGAGGCGGGAGGGATACGCAGTATTTT
- | TRBJ2-5 | - | TRBV20-1 | CSAPASGGIGGETQYF | TGCAGTGCCCCCGCGTCGGGGGGCATTGGGGGAGAGACCCAGTACTTC
- | TRBJ2-5 | few | TRBV18 | CASQHWPQGNQETQYF | TGTGCCAGCCAGCATTGGCCGCAGGGGAACCAAGAGACCCAGTACTTC
- | TRBJ2-7 | few | TRBV7-2 | CASSSEFSSYEQYF | TGTGCCAGCAGCTCCGAGTTTAGCTCCTACGAGCAGTACTTC
TRBD1 | TRBJ2-7 | - | TRBV5-1 | CASSPGQGTDEQYF | TGCGCCAGCAGCCCAGGACAGGGGACGGACGAGCAGTACTTC
- | TRBJ2-1 | - | TRBV11-1 | CASSLAVGTDLFF | TGTGCCAGCAGCTTAGCCGTTGGGACTGATCTGTTCTTC
- | TRBJ2-7 | - | TRBV27 | CASGIKGYEQYF | TGTGCCAGCGGGATTAAGGGTTACGAGCAGTACTTC
- | TRBJ1-6 | few | TRBV7-8 | CASSLGQKNSPLHF | TGTGCCAGCAGCTTGGGTCAGAAGAATTCACCCCTCCACTTT
- | TRBJ1-2 | - | TRBV4-1 | CASSQVGSNYGYTF | TGCGCCAGCAGCCAAGTCGGGTCGAACTATGGCTACACCTTC
- | TRBJ2-5 | - | TRBV29-1 | CSVEPGAAKTQYF | TGCAGCGTTGAACCGGGGGCTGCGAAGACCCAGTACTTC
TRBD2 | TRBJ2-7 | - | TRBV6-5 | CASRPGLAGVGEQYF | TGTGCCAGCAGACCCGGACTAGCGGGAGTCGGCGAGCAGTACTTC
TRBD2 | TRBJ2-5 | - | TRBV2 | CASSRDYVELETQYF | TGTGCCAGCAGTCGGGACTATGTAGAGTTGGAGACCCAGTACTTC
- | TRBJ1-1 | - | TRBV4-1 | CASSHPEIGLPAFF | TGCGCCAGCAGCCACCCCGAGATCGGGTTACCAGCTTTCTTT
- | TRBJ1-1 | few | TRBV5-1 | CASSLQDTNTEAFF | TGCGCCAGCAGCTTGCAGGACACGAACACTGAAGCTTTCTTT
- | TRBJ2-6 | - | TRBV5-1 | CASSLRRGAGANVLTF | TGCGCCAGCAGCTTAAGAAGAGGGGCTGGGGCCAACGTCCTGACTTTC
- | TRBJ2-3 | few | TRBV7-6 | CASSLIESTDTQYF | TGTGCCAGCAGCTTAATAGAGAGCACAGATACGCAGTATTTT
TRBD1 | TRBJ1-2 | few | TRBV5-1 | CASSTDRDGYTF | TGCGCCAGCAGCACGGACAGGGACGGCTACACCTTC
TRBD2 | TRBJ2-7 | - | TRBV20-1 | CSARAGWMGEQYF | TGCAGTGCGCGAGCGGGATGGATGGGCGAGCAGTACTTC
- | TRBJ1-1 | - | TRBV20-1 | CSEKGPGTEAFF | TGCAGTGAGAAAGGGCCTGGCACTGAAGCTTTCTTT
- | TRBJ1-1 | - | TRBV4-1 | CASSHRDTSNTEAFF | TGCGCCAGCAGCCATAGGGACACTTCGAACACTGAAGCTTTCTTT
- | TRBJ1-5 | few | TRBV4-3 | CASSPHQGFQPQHF | TGCGCCAGCAGCCCCCACCAAGGCTTTCAGCCCCAGCATTTT
- | TRBJ2-1 | few | TRBV5-1 | CASSPAEGRNYNEQFF | TGCGCCAGCAGCCCCGCAGAGGGAAGAAACTACAATGAGCAGTTCTTC
TRBD2 | TRBJ2-1 | many | TRBV10-2 | CASSEAGRGAYNEQFF | TGCGCCAGCAGTGAGGCGGGGCGGGGGGCTTACAATGAGCAGTTCTTC
TRBD2 | TRBJ2-3 | few | TRBV6-5 | CASSSPGTIGTDTQYF | TGTGCCAGCAGTTCCCCCGGGACTATTGGAACAGATACGCAGTATTTT
TRBD1 | TRBJ2-1 | few | TRBV27 | CASRTGEYEQFF | TGTGCCAGCAGAACAGGGGAGTATGAGCAGTTCTTC
TRBD1 | TRBJ2-4 | few | TRBV30 | CAWSTLGGTAKNIQYF | TGTGCCTGGAGTACCTTAGGGGGCACGGCCAAAAACATTCAGTACTTC
- | TRBJ2-1 | - | TRBV7-6 | CASSQRELGANEQFF | TGTGCCAGCAGCCAAAGGGAACTAGGTGCCAATGAGCAGTTCTTC